These 10 T cell receptor beta chains came from one sample sequenced in a study of early T cells in non-severe SARS-CoV-2 infection. Using its own MiXCR run on the 5' RACE reads, TCRdb lists one record per CDR3 protein. The table records 40,000 to 65,000 distinct CDR3 sequences, around 8% of them present only once. The sample was whole blood. Every receptor here comes from an adult who was a healthcare worker with PCR-confirmed SARS-CoV-2 infection or an uninfected control (not recorded which).

The V gene is TRBV10-3, the J gene TRBJ1-2; D is unresolved. V was trimmed by 0 bases and J by 10 bases, leaving 9 bases between them. CDR1 and CDR2 (germline): ENHRY, SYGVKD. The CDR3 is 12 amino acids. The CDR3 coding sequence is TGTGCCATCAGTGAGTCGACTCCGTACTACACCTTC. It is translated as CAISESTPYYTF.

In the case of this clonotype: A much larger clone sits a single nucleotide away, making a read error possible. This chain connects TRBV7-2 to TRBJ2-7; D gene unclear. Between the trimmed V and J ends, which lost 2 bases and 4 bases, there was a span of 9 bases. The CDR3 consists of 13 residues. Germline CDR1 reads SGHTA; CDR2 reads FQGNSA. The CDR3 sequence: CASSLNLQYEQYF. The CDR3 DNA reads as TGTGCCAGCAGCTTAAACTTACAGTACGAGCAGTACTTC.

In this sample, this clonotype turned up many times. V is TRBV28 and J is TRBJ1-1; the D gene is possibly TRBD1 (5 bases). CDR1 is MDHEN and CDR2 is SYDVKM in the germline V gene. V was clipped by 4 bases and J by 2 bases, with 20 bases between them. This CDR3 contains 17 residues. The CDR3 loop reads CASSSPMLGTENTEAFF. The DNA of the CDR3 is TGTGCCAGCAGTTCACCAATGCTCGGGACGGAAAACACTGAAGCTTTCTTT.

The gene calls are TRBV12-3 or TRBV12-4 and TRBJ2-5, with 8 bases aligning to TRBD2. The CDR3 loop spans 14 amino acids. Trimming removed 5 bases from V and 2 bases from J; junction bases left unmatched: 4. The CDR3 DNA is TGTGCCAGCAGTAAGACTAGCGAGCAAGAGACCCAGTACTTC. Protein sequence: CASSKTSEQETQYF.

This clonotype has a handful of counts. V is TRBV27 and J is TRBJ2-7; 12 bases match TRBD2. Germline values: CDR1 MNHEY, CDR2 SMNVEV (reference sequence). The length of the CDR3 is 15 residues. The ends lost 6 bases at V and 3 bases at J; junction bases unmatched: 6. The CDR3 loop is CASSPSGGEYYEQYF. The CDR3 nucleotides are TGTGCCAGCAGCCCTAGCGGGGGGGAGTACTACGAGCAGTACTTC.

By its share, this clonotype is medium-sized (0.01 to 0.1%). J is TRBJ2-1 and V is TRBV14; no clear D. The length of the CDR3 is 18 residues. CDR1 and CDR2 (germline): SGHDN, FVKESK. The V gene lost 2 bases and the J gene lost 0 bases, with 17 bases spanning the gap. CDR3 protein: CASSQRQRPKSSYNEQFF. The CDR3 DNA is TGTGCCAGCAGCCAAAGACAACGGCCGAAGAGCTCCTACAATGAGCAGTTCTTC.

This chain joins TRBV9 and TRBJ2-7; D is tentatively TRBD1 or TRBD2 (6 bases each). Germline V CDR1 and CDR2: SGDLS, YYNGEE. V shed 4 bases and J shed 4 bases, with 18 bases lying between them. The CDR3 covers 15 residues. In nucleotides, the CDR3 is TGTGCCAGCAGCCCCCGGGGGCAGACCCTATACGAGCAGTACTTC. This sequence encodes CASSPRGQTLYEQYF.

This clonotype has more than one count but fewer than ten. The rearrangement links TRBV28 to TRBJ2-4; 10 positions match TRBD1. J lost 0 bases, V lost 5 bases, and 4 bases had no gene match. The germline CDR1 and CDR2 sequences are MDHEN and SYDVKM. This CDR3 comprises 16 residues. DNA for the CDR3: TGTGCCAGCAGTCGGGGACAGGGGATAGCCAAAAACATTCAGTACTTC. This encodes CASSRGQGIAKNIQYF.

This clonotype was detected ten times or more. The germline gene is not matched at one end of the junction; a read error may be the cause. The chain carries TRBV7-7 and TRBJ2-3, with 7 bases matching TRBD2. The CDR3 runs 15 residues. Germline V CDR1 and CDR2: SSHAT, FNYEAQ (reference sequence). DNA of the CDR3: TGTGCTAGCAGCCCCTGGGGCCGGGAGGTAGATACGCAGTATTTT. As protein: CASSPWGREVDTQYF.

This clonotype was detected ten times or more. The gene calls are TRBV4-2 and TRBJ2-3; no clear D gene. Looked up from germline, CDR1 is LGHNA and CDR2 is YNFKEQ. V was clipped by 0 bases and J by 6 bases, with 10 bases between them. The CDR3 is 14 residues long. The CDR3, as DNA: TGTGCCAGCAGCCAAGATTATTCGGATGATACGCAGTATTTT. Protein sequence: CASSQDYSDDTQYF.